A single sample gave rise to the 19 T cell receptor beta chains below, sequenced in a study of breast tumors, draining lymph nodes, adjacent tissues. A single record per CDR3 protein comes from TCRdb applying MiXCR to the multiplex PCR reads. The sample holds approximately 100,000 distinct CDR3 sequences, 30% seen once. The lymph nodes were axillary draining lymph nodes from breast cancer patients. Input material: axillary lymph node tissue. The receptors shown here come from a female donor with breast cancer. Some clones in this sample may be carry-over from other donors' samples.

The chain couples TRBV12-3 or TRBV12-4 to TRBJ1-1; weak D call: TRBD1 (6 bases). V lost 5 bases to trimming and J lost 4 bases, with 20 bases between them. CDR3 length: 16 residues. Here the CDR3 reads CASSRTGPQGGTEAFF. For the CDR3, the DNA is TGTGCCAGCAGTAGAACGGGCCCGCAAGGGGGCACTGAAGCTTTCTTT.

Concerning this clonotype: Being one base from a much bigger clone, this may be a read error. This chain joins TRBV7-3 and TRBJ1-5, with 8 bases that match TRBD1. The junction had 24 bases not matched to a gene; V was cut back by 8 bases and J by 0 bases. Germline lookup yields CDR1 SGHTA and CDR2 FQGTGA. There are 21 residues in the CDR3. CDR3 DNA: TGTGCCAGCCACATACGAAGCCGGGACAGGATTCAACTACTTAGCAATCAGCCCCAGCATTTT. This gives the protein CASHIRSRDRIQLLSNQPQHF.

The V call is TRBV11-1, the J call TRBJ1-6; 12 nucleotides agree with TRBD1. The V and J ends lost 5 bases and 7 bases, in that order; junction bases with no gene match: 15. Germline V gene data show CDR1 as SGHAT and CDR2 as FQDESV (reference sequence). The CDR3 runs to 19 residues. The CDR3 sequence: CASSVDTGTGGVWNSPLHF. The CDR3 DNA is TGTGCCAGCAGCGTAGATACCGGGACAGGGGGCGTATGGAATTCACCCCTCCACTTT.

This clonotype has a count of ten or more. J is TRBJ2-7 and V is TRBV2; TRBD1 or TRBD2 may be the D gene (5 bases each). Germline CDR1 reads SNHLY; CDR2 reads FYNNEI. This CDR3 contains 17 residues. Between the trimmed V and J ends, which lost 0 bases and 4 bases, there was a span of 19 bases. This CDR3 reads CASSEAPGRGWGYEQYF. CDR3 in DNA: TGTGCCAGCAGTGAAGCGCCCGGACGGGGCTGGGGGTACGAGCAGTACTTC.

V and J are TRBV3-1 and TRBJ1-2; no clear D gene. This CDR3 is 15 amino acids long. V was trimmed by 4 bases and J by 5 bases, leaving 17 bases between them. Germline V gene lookup returns CDR1 LGHDT and CDR2 YNNKEL (reference sequence). The CDR3 loop reads CASSPRSSRVYGYTF. Written as DNA, the CDR3 is TGTGCCAGCAGCCCCCGATCGTCGCGCGTGTATGGCTACACCTTC.

This clonotype was seen ten or more times. This rearrangement joins TRBV19 to TRBJ1-4, with 7 positions matching TRBD1. Germline-derived CDR1 and CDR2 are LNHDA and SQIVND (reference sequence). This CDR3 has 14 residues. V lost 3 bases to trimming and J lost 7 bases; unmatched junction nucleotides: 5. The CDR3 region has the DNA TGTGCCAGTAGTATTTCCCCAGGGGGTGAAAAACTGTTTTTT. Translation: CASSISPGGEKLFF. The complete variable domain, with remaining parts taken from reference TRBV19 and TRBJ1-4, reads DGGITQSPKYLFRKEGQNVTLSCEQNLNHDAMYWYRQDPGQGLRLIYYSQIVNDFQKGDIAEGYSVSREKKESFPLTVTSAQKNPTAFYLCASSISPGGEKLFFGSGTQLSVL.

Comments on this clonotype: A read error may be the cause here, since a much bigger clone is one base away. This chain uses TRBV7-9 with TRBJ2-4; 15 nucleotides agree with TRBD2. This CDR3 has 21 amino acids. Looked up from germline, CDR1 is SEHNR and CDR2 is FQNEAQ (reference sequence). V dropped 5 bases and J dropped 1; count of bases not matched to a gene: 15. CDR3 bases: TGTGCCAGCAGCCGTACTATTGGGACTAGCGGGAGGACGCGGGCCAAAAACATTCAGTACTTC. Translating it yields CASSRTIGTSGRTRAKNIQYF.

The chain has TRBV2 and TRBJ2-1; the match to TRBD2 covers 10 bases. The CDR3 consists of 15 residues. V lost 5 bases to trimming and J lost 5 bases; unmatched junction nucleotides: 6. Germline CDR1 SNHLY, CDR2 FYNNEI. CDR3 amino acids: CASSWTSGRNNEQFF. The CDR3 bases are TGTGCCAGCAGTTGGACTAGCGGCCGGAACAATGAGCAGTTCTTC.

The chain carries TRBV19 and TRBJ1-1; 7 nucleotides match TRBD1. CDR3 length equals 15 residues. Losses at the gene ends were 1 base for V and 4 bases for J; bases not matched to a gene: 6. Germline CDR1 is LNHDA and CDR2 is SQIVND (reference sequence). DNA of the CDR3: TGTGCCAGTAGTATAGGCGGACAGGATTTCACTGAAGCTTTCTTT. Translating it yields CASSIGGQDFTEAFF.

In this sample, this clonotype turned up many times. The V and J genes are TRBV15 and TRBJ2-5; 7 bases match TRBD2. CDR3 length equals 15 residues. Germline CDR1 and CDR2: LNHNV and YYDKDF (reference sequence). After removal of 0 bases from V and 3 bases from J, the junction contained 4 bases not matched to a gene. Written as DNA, the CDR3 is TGTGCCACCAGCAGAGATCCTCGGGGGGAAGAGACCCAGTACTTC. Its protein is CATSRDPRGEETQYF.

A note on this clonotype: One base away lies a much larger clone, so this may be a sequencing read error. V gene TRBV25-1 combines with J gene TRBJ2-3; D perhaps matches TRBD2 (6 bases). In germline, CDR1 is MGHDK, CDR2 SYGVNS. The CDR3 is 14 residues long. The DNA for the CDR3 is TGTGCCAGCAGTTTTAGCGGTTACACAGATGCGCAGTATTTT. As protein: CASSFSGYTDAQYF.

The sample holds many counts of this clonotype. V and J are TRBV6-1 and TRBJ2-7; 7 bases fit TRBD1. V shed 0 bases, J shed 3 bases, and the junction held 8 bases outside the gene matches. CDR1 is MNHNS, CDR2 SASEGT, per germline. The CDR3 totals 16 residues. DNA for the CDR3: TGTGCCAGCAGTGAAGCCTGGGGACAGATGGGCTACGAGCAGTACTTC. Its protein product is CASSEAWGQMGYEQYF.

This clonotype occurred many times. CDR3 DNA: TGCAGTGCTACCCAGTTTAATCAGCCCCAGCATTTT. Residues: CSATQFNQPQHF. The chain employs TRBV20-1 and TRBJ1-5; D unresolved. The CDR3 sequence is 12 residues long. V was shortened by 4 bases and J by 4 bases, with 8 bases between the two germline ends. The germline V gene encodes CDR1 DFQATT and CDR2 SNEGSKA (reference sequence).

In the case of this clonotype: A much larger clone lies one base from this, so it may be a read error. The chain recombines TRBV18 with TRBJ2-1; 10 bases are shared with TRBD1. Germline loops: CDR1 KGHSH, CDR2 LQKENI. The CDR3 contains 13 residues. The CDR3 coding sequence is TGTGCCGGCTCACCCCTTTCCGGGACAGGGGTTCGATTC. Its translation: CAGSPLSGTGVRF.

This clonotype was counted at least ten times. The J gene is TRBJ2-7, the V gene TRBV7-9; D not resolved. Looked up from germline, CDR1 is SEHNR and CDR2 is FQNEAQ (reference sequence). Trimming took off 1 base at V and 2 bases at J, with 3 bases between the two ends. CDR3 length equals 12 residues. The CDR3 bases are TGTGCCAGCAGCTTAGAGACCTACGAGCAGTACTTC. Translation gives CASSLETYEQYF.

In the case of this clonotype: A junction boundary mismatches the germline segment, possibly from a read error. J is TRBJ2-3 and V is TRBV11-2; D is uncertain. Germline loops: CDR1 SGHAT, CDR2 FQNNGV. The length of the CDR3 is 16 residues. CDR3 in amino acids: CASGLGTPPPSDTEYF. The CDR3 coding sequence is TGTGCCAGCGGCTTAGGAACACCACCTCCTTCGGATACGGAGTATTTT.

In this sample, this clonotype turned up many times. The rearrangement uses TRBV6-1 and TRBJ2-7, with a possible D match to TRBD1 (6 bases). The germline V and J ends were trimmed by 0 bases and 3 bases, with 27 bases remaining between them. Germline V gives CDR1 MNHNS, CDR2 SASEGT. The CDR3 is 20 residues long. The CDR3 DNA is TGTGCCAGCAGTGAAGCACGTTTCGGGGCAGCCCCTGGGGGCTTCTACGAGCAGTACTTC. Translated, it gives CASSEARFGAAPGGFYEQYF.

This clonotype was seen ten or more times. The chain uses TRBV5-1 and TRBJ2-7, with D perhaps matching TRBD1 (6 bases). Per the germline V gene, CDR1 is SGHRS and CDR2 is YFSETQ. This CDR3 comprises 14 residues. V was shortened by 1 base and J by 5 bases, with 13 bases between the two germline ends. DNA of the CDR3: TGCGCCAGCAGCTTGAATGGGGGCGTGGACGAGCAGTACTTC. Its protein product is CASSLNGGVDEQYF.

The chain is built from TRBV4-3 and TRBJ1-1, with TRBD1 as a possible D gene (5 bases). Germline V lookup: CDR1 LGHNA, CDR2 YSLEER. This CDR3 has 14 residues. Trimming shortened V by 4 bases and J by 3 bases, and 12 bases separated the two germline ends. The CDR3 region is CASSLGVLDTEAFF. The CDR3 region has the DNA TGCGCCAGCAGCCTGGGGGTGTTGGACACTGAAGCTTTCTTT.